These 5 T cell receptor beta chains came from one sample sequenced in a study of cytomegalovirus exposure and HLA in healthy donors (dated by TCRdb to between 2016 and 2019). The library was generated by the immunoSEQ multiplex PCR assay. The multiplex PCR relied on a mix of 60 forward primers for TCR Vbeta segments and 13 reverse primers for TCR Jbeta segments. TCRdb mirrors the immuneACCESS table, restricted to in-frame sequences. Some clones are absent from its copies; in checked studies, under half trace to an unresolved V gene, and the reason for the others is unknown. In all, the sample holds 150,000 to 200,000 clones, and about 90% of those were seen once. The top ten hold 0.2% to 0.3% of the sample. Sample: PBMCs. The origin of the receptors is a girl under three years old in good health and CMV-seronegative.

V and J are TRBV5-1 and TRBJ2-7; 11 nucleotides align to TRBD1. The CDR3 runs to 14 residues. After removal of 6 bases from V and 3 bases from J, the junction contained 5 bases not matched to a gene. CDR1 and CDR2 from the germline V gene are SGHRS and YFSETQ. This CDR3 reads CASTPDRGLYEQYF. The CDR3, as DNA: TGCGCCAGCACTCCGGACAGGGGGCTCTACGAGCAGTACTTC.

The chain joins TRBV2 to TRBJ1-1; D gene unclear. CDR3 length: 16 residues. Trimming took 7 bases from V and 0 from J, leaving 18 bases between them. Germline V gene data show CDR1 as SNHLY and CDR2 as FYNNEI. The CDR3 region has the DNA TGTGCCAGCATTGGAGAACAACCAAGGATGAACACTGAAGCTTTCTTT. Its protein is CASIGEQPRMNTEAFF.

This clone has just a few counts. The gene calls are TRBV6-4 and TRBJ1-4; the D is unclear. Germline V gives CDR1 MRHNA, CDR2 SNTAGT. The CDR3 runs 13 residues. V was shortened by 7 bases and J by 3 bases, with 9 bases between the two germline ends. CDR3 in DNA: TGTGCCAGCATAGCTCAGCCTAATGAAAAACTGTTTTTT. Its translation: CASIAQPNEKLFF.

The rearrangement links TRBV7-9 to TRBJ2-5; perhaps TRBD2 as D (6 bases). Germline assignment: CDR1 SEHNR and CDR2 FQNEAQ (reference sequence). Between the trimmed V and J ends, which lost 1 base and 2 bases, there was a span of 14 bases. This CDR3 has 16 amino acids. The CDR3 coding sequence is TGTGCCAGCAGCTTAGTCGGCGACAGCGGGCAAGAGACCCAGTACTTC. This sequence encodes CASSLVGDSGQETQYF.

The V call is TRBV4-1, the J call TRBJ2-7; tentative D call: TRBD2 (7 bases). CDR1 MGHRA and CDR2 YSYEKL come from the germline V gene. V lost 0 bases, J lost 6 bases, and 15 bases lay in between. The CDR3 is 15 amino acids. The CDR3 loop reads CASSQEIGGRVEQYF. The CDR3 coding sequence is TGCGCCAGCAGCCAAGAGATCGGGGGGCGCGTCGAGCAGTACTTC.